This TCR beta chain originates from a study of PD-1 blockade in classical Hodgkin lymphoma. Study-wide points: Before treatment, complete responders showed about the same diversity as newly diagnosed patients. Researchers reported that CD4+ TCR diversity, though not CD8+, rose significantly by C4D1. Why repertoires differed is undefined; disease activity or prior therapy possibly contributed.

V lost 8 bases and J 6 bases, leaving 14 bases between the germline ends. Per the germline V gene, CDR1 is WSHSY and CDR2 is SAAADI. The CDR3 length is 13 residues. Data came from immunoSEQ multiplex PCR; TCRdb stores just in-frame clones and leaves some out. Of 6,800 or so clones in the sample, more than 60% are singletons; the top ten hold about 60%. In every patient, relapse followed autologous stem cell transplantation, while exposure to brentuximab vedotin differed. Patients had relapsed/refractory classical Hodgkin lymphoma with complete response, partial response or progressive disease as best response. As regards this clone: Antigen specificity is unknown.

The sample here was peripheral blood mononuclear cells (PBMCs), taken at baseline. The clonotype originates from a human donor with classical Hodgkin lymphoma. This chain links TRBV10-2 with TRBJ1-5, with a possible D match to TRBD1 (5 bases). The CDR3 protein is CASGGGVSQPQHF. The CDR3 nucleotides read TGCGCCAGCGGGGGGGGTGTCAGTCAGCCCCAGCATTTT.